This TCR beta chain appears in the sequencing data of a study of shared clonotypes between healthy human individuals. Overall study context: For every donor, three CD4 naive, three CD4 memory, two CD8 naive and one CD8 memory plates were used. General observations from the study: Clonotypes that were shared across a handful of donors made up about 4.5% of naive CD4 clonotypes.

The assay ran at deep level. The method was immunoSEQ multiplex PCR; TCRdb's version includes in-frame clones alone and lacks a portion of them. The table records around 510,000 clones, about 96% of them present only once. To note about this clone: No antigen is known for it.

Germline V gives CDR1 SEHNR, CDR2 FQNEAQ (reference sequence). Trimming took 5 bases from V and 4 from J, leaving 14 bases between them. The CDR3 runs 14 residues. The chain joins TRBV7-9 to TRBJ1-2; TRBD1 might be the D (6 bases). Source material: naive CD4+ T cells sorted from blood. As for subset: CD45RA+ positively selected. This clonotype was sampled from a young woman in good health. CDR3 in amino acids: CASSPFRGLYGYTF. In DNA form, the CDR3 reads TGTGCCAGCAGCCCATTCAGGGGCCTCTATGGCTACACCTTC.